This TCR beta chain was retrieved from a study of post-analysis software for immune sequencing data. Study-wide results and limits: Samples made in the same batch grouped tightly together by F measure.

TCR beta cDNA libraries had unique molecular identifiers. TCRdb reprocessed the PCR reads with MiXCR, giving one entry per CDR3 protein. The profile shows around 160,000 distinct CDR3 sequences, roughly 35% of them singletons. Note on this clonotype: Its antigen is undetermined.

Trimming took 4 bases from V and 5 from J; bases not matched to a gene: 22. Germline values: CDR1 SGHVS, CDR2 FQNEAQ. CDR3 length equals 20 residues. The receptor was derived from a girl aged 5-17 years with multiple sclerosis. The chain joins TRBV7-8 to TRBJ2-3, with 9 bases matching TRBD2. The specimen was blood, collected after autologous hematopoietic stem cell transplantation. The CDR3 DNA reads TGTGCCAGCAGCTCACTCACCGGGACTAGCCTGGGTATCAGGCGAGATACGCAGTATTTT. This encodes CASSSLTGTSLGIRRDTQYF. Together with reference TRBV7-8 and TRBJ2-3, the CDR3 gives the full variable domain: GAGVSQSPRYKVAKRGQDVALRCDPISGHVSLFWYQQALGQGPEFLTYFQNEAQLDKSGLPSDRFFAERPEGSVSTLKIQRTQQEDSAVYLCASSSLTGTSLGIRRDTQYFGPGTRLTVL.